These 14 T cell receptor beta chains were sequenced from one sample in a study of blood T cell repertoires in COVID-19. Here immunoSEQ multiplex PCR was the method, and the copy in TCRdb shows in-frame clones only, minus some. The sample consists of fewer than 200,000 clones, about 80% of them appearing once. Sequenced sample: peripheral blood. The source is a man between 65 and 85 years old with active or convalescent COVID-19.

V usage is TRBV18 and J usage is TRBJ2-2; 8 bases fit TRBD1. This CDR3 is built from 18 residues. Germline V gene lookup returns CDR1 KGHSH and CDR2 LQKENI. V trimming: 9 bases; J trimming: 0 bases; junction bases outside the gene matches: 15. The CDR3 reads CASAKLTGVRANTGELFF. As DNA, the CDR3 is TGTGCCAGTGCCAAATTGACAGGGGTGCGGGCGAACACCGGGGAGCTGTTTTTT. The full variable domain, its missing parts supplied by reference TRBV18 and TRBJ2-2, is NAGVMQNPRHLVRRRGQEARLRCSPMKGHSHVYWYRQLPEEGLKFMVYLQKENIIDESGMPKERFSAEFPKEGPSILRIQQVVRGDSAAYFCASAKLTGVRANTGELFFGEGSRLTVL.

The chain is built from TRBV23-1 and TRBJ1-5, with 8 positions matching TRBD1. TRBV23-1 is labeled an ORF, and its function is uncertain. J gave up 7 bases and V 6 bases, and 14 bases lay outside the gene matches. This CDR3 contains 16 residues. The CDR3 region has the DNA TGCGCCAGCAGAATCATCGGACAGGGAGTATCACAGCCCCAGCATTTT. Amino acids: CASRIIGQGVSQPQHF.

V gene TRBV27 combines with J gene TRBJ1-4; TRBD1 matches at 7 bases. With 8 bases clipped from V and 7 bases from J, the junction kept 10 bases outside the gene matches. From germline, CDR1 is MNHEY and CDR2 SMNVEV (reference sequence). CDR3 length equals 14 residues. CDR3 sequence: CASGNRGGGEKLFF. For the CDR3, the DNA is TGTGCCAGCGGGAACAGGGGAGGCGGTGAAAAACTGTTTTTT.

This clone was seen a few times. This chain links TRBV19 with TRBJ1-3, with 8 nucleotides matching TRBD1. CDR3 length: 14 amino acids. V shed 3 bases, J shed 7 bases, and the junction held 5 bases outside the gene matches. Looked up from germline, CDR1 is LNHDA and CDR2 is SQIVND (reference sequence). The CDR3 here is CASSMQGALNTIYF. The CDR3 DNA is TGTGCCAGTAGTATGCAGGGGGCTTTGAACACCATATATTTT.

J is TRBJ2-1 and V is TRBV4-3; TRBD2 matches at 10 bases. V dropped 4 bases and J dropped 6; count of bases not matched to a gene: 9. This CDR3 has 16 amino acids. Germline lookup yields CDR1 LGHNA and CDR2 YSLEER. The CDR3 loop is CASSPSLASGSNEQFF. DNA for the CDR3: TGCGCCAGCAGCCCAAGCCTGGCTAGCGGGAGCAATGAGCAGTTCTTC.

The V call is TRBV28, the J call TRBJ2-1; 7 bases line up with TRBD1. The CDR3 covers 16 residues. After removal of 7 bases from V and 5 bases from J, the junction contained 14 bases not matched to a gene. The germline CDR1 and CDR2 sequences are MDHEN and SYDVKM. The CDR3 loop is CASNPGGRTRHNEQFF. The CDR3 nucleotides are TGTGCCAGCAACCCAGGGGGTAGGACTCGTCACAATGAGCAGTTCTTC.

CDR3: CASSQGKTQGPSYEQYF. CDR3 nucleotides: TGCGCCAGCAGCCAAGGGAAGACACAGGGGCCGTCCTACGAGCAGTACTTC. The rearrangement uses TRBV4-3 and TRBJ2-7; 7 nucleotides agree with TRBD1. CDR1 and CDR2 from the germline V gene are LGHNA and YSLEER. After removal of 1 base from V and 1 base from J, the junction contained 10 bases not matched to a gene. This CDR3 region has 17 residues.

This chain links TRBV7-8 with TRBJ1-3; D gene ambiguous. The germline V and J ends were trimmed by 2 bases and 3 bases, with 20 bases remaining between them. The germline gives CDR1 SGHVS, CDR2 FQNEAQ. The CDR3 extends over 18 amino acids. This CDR3 is CASSLRSPALSFGNTIYF. Here the CDR3 DNA reads TGTGCCAGCAGCTTACGGAGCCCCGCTCTATCTTTTGGAAACACCATATATTTT. Together with reference TRBV7-8 and TRBJ1-3, the CDR3 gives the full variable domain: GAGVSQSPRYKVAKRGQDVALRCDPISGHVSLFWYQQALGQGPEFLTYFQNEAQLDKSGLPSDRFFAERPEGSVSTLKIQRTQQEDSAVYLCASSLRSPALSFGNTIYFGEGSWLTVV.

The chain couples TRBV7-7 to TRBJ2-2, with 7 bases that match TRBD1. The CDR3 consists of 17 residues. The V gene's germline CDR1 is SSHAT and CDR2 FNYEAQ (reference sequence). V shed 2 bases, J shed 2 bases, and the junction held 8 bases outside the gene matches. CDR3 sequence (DNA): TGTGCCAGCAGCTTATCCCTGACAGGGAGTAACACCGGGGAGCTGTTTTTT. Protein: CASSLSLTGSNTGELFF.

This chain uses TRBV19 with TRBJ2-1, with 8 bases aligning to TRBD2. The CDR3 consists of 15 residues. The germline gives CDR1 LNHDA, CDR2 SQIVND (reference sequence). V dropped 6 bases and J dropped 4; count of bases not matched to a gene: 8. The DNA of the CDR3 is TGTGCCAGTAGGTTGAGCGGGGGACTTTACAATGAGCAGTTCTTC. Its translation is CASRLSGGLYNEQFF.

This chain connects TRBV28 to TRBJ1-1; D unclear. The CDR3 length is 12 residues. V lost 6 bases and J lost 5, with 10 bases in between. The germline V gene has CDR1 MDHEN and CDR2 SYDVKM. This CDR3 reads CASRGLGTEAFF. Here the CDR3 DNA reads TGTGCCAGCAGGGGCCTTGGGACTGAAGCTTTCTTT.

V and J are TRBV9 and TRBJ1-1, with D unclear. The CDR3 length is 14 residues. The germline V gene encodes CDR1 SGDLS and CDR2 YYNGEE. With 2 bases removed from V and 3 bases from J, the gap between germline ends came to 11 bases. CDR3 sequence (DNA): TGTGCCAGCAGCGTGAGGGAGTTGGACACTGAAGCTTTCTTT. Protein sequence: CASSVRELDTEAFF.

Only one count was recorded for this clone. The CDR3 spells CASSPPPQVSYEQYF. CDR3 in DNA: TGTGCCAGCAGCCCCCCCCCGCAGGTTAGCTACGAGCAGTACTTC. V is TRBV6-2 or TRBV6-3 and J is TRBJ2-7; no reliable D call. V dropped 6 bases and J dropped 3 bases, with 18 bases sitting between them. The CDR3 extends over 15 amino acids. Germline lookup yields CDR1 MNHEY and CDR2 SVGEGT.

The V and J genes are TRBV5-1 and TRBJ1-4, with D possibly TRBD1 on 6 matching bases. Germline CDR1 reads SGHRS; CDR2 reads YFSETQ. The CDR3 covers 14 residues. Trimming took 0 bases from V and 6 from J, leaving 9 bases between them. CDR3 residues: CASSLVGTYEKLFF. The DNA of the CDR3 is TGCGCCAGCAGCTTGGTGGGGACATATGAAAAACTGTTTTTT. Looking up the rest from reference TRBV5-1 and TRBJ1-4 gives the full variable domain: KAGVTQTPRYLIKTRGQQVTLSCSPISGHRSVSWYQQTPGQGLQFLFEYFSETQRNKGNFPGRFSGRQFSNSRSEMNVSTLELGDSALYLCASSLVGTYEKLFFGSGTQLSVL.